This TCR beta chain was sequenced during a study of T cell changes during pregnancy in multiple sclerosis. The method was immunoSEQ multiplex PCR; TCRdb's version includes in-frame clones alone and lacks a portion of them. The profile shows roughly 110,000 clones, under 95% of them singletons. CDR3 length equals 17 residues. The germline V gene encodes CDR1 SGHTA and CDR2 FQGNSA. The V and J ends lost 1 base and 5 bases, in that order; junction bases with no gene match: 8. This receptor was identified in a female donor with multiple sclerosis, enrolled in a pregnancy study. The material was peripheral blood, obtained before pregnancy. The V and J genes are TRBV7-2 and TRBJ2-3; 11 nucleotides line up with TRBD2. The CDR3 DNA follows: TGTGCCAGCAGCTTAGAAGGTAGCGGGAGGGCGGGAGATACGCAGTATTTT. Protein: CASSLEGSGRAGDTQYF.